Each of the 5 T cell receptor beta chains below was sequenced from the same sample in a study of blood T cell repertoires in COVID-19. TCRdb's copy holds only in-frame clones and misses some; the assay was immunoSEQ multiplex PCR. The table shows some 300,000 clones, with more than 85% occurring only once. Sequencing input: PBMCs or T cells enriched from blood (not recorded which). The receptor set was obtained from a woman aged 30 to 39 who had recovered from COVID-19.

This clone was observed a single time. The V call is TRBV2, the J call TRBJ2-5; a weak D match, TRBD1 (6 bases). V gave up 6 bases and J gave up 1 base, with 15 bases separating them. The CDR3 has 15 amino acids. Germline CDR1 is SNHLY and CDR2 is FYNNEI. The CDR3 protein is CASSARQASQETQYF. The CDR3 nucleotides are TGTGCCAGCAGCGCCAGACAGGCAAGCCAAGAGACCCAGTACTTC.

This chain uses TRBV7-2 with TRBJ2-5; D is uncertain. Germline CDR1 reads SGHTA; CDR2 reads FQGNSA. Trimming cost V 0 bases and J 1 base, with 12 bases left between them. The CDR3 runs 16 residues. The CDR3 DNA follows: TGTGCCAGCAGCTTAGCCCTTAGTGGCGGCCAAGAGACCCAGTACTTC. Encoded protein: CASSLALSGGQETQYF. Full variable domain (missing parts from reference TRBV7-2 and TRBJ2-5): GAGVSQSPSNKVTEKGKDVELRCDPISGHTALYWYRQSLGQGLEFLIYFQGNSAPDKSGLPSDRFSAERTGGSVSTLTIQRTQQEDSAVYLCASSLALSGGQETQYFGPGTRLLVL.

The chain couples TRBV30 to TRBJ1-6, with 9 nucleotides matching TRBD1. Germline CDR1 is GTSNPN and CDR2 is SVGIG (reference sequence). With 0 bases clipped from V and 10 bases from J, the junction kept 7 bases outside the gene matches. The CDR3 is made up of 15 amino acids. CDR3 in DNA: TGTGCCTGGAGTGTACTGACAGGGGGTCGGTCACCCCTCCACTTT. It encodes CAWSVLTGGRSPLHF.

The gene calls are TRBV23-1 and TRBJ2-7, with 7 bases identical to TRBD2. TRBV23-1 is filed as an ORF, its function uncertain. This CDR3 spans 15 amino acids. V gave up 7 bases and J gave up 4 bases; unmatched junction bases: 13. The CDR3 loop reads CASTWREKSIYEQYF. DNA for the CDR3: TGCGCCAGCACTTGGCGGGAGAAAAGTATATACGAGCAGTACTTC.

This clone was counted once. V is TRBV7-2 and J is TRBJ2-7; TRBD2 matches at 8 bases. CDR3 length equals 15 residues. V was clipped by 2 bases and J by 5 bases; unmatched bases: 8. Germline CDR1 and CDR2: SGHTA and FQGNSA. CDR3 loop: CASSLIPGGDHEQYF. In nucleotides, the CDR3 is TGTGCCAGCAGCTTAATTCCGGGGGGGGACCACGAGCAGTACTTC.